These T cell receptor beta chains were read from a single sample in a study of radiation and T cells in renal cell carcinoma. Sequenced by immunoSEQ multiplex PCR; TCRdb stores in-frame clones only, minus some. The sample gives 150,000 or so clones, roughly 84% of which show up once; around 13% is in the top ten. The source was blood, collected from a patient whose treatment included radiotherapy and nephrectomy. Receptors were obtained from a woman aged 45-65 years with renal cell carcinoma. The CDR3 runs from the conserved cysteine through the conserved F or W. Fields, in order: D gene, V gene, clone size, J gene, CDR3 protein, CDR3 DNA. D genes are given only for firm matches. Clone size is not always given. Where it is, it says once, few, many or a class for expanded clones.

.	TRBV7-3	.	TRBJ2-7	CASSAAGLRGDEQYF	TGTGCCAGCAGCGCCGCGGGACTGCGAGGAGACGAGCAGTACTTC
TRBD1	TRBV13	.	TRBJ1-2	CASSLRPRQGSFPNYGYTF	TGTGCCAGCAGCCTACGACCAAGACAGGGGAGTTTCCCTAACTATGGCTACACCTTC
TRBD1	TRBV13	.	TRBJ2-2	CASRHPGTGALFF	TGTGCCAGCAGGCACCCCGGGACAGGCGCGCTGTTTTTT
.	TRBV4-2	.	TRBJ2-2	CASSQDISGELFF	TGTGCCAGCAGCCAAGATATAAGCGGGGAGCTGTTTTTT
TRBD2	TRBV6-5	.	TRBJ2-1	CASSYQIAGGWNEQFF	TGTGCCAGCAGTTATCAGATAGCGGGGGGCTGGAATGAGCAGTTCTTC
.	TRBV9	few	TRBJ2-2	CASSVGLGDPGELFF	TGTGCCAGCAGCGTAGGCCTGGGGGACCCCGGGGAGCTGTTTTTT
TRBD2	TRBV6-1	.	TRBJ2-2	CASSEVLAVNTGELFF	TGTGCCAGCAGTGAAGTCCTAGCGGTGAACACCGGGGAGCTGTTTTTT
TRBD2	TRBV6-5	.	TRBJ2-7	CASSYLAGGSSYEQYF	TGTGCCAGCAGTTACCTGGCGGGGGGGAGCTCCTACGAGCAGTACTTC
TRBD1	TRBV13	.	TRBJ1-5	CASSVGGRGAGQPQHF	TGTGCCAGCAGCGTGGGAGGCAGGGGGGCAGGTCAGCCCCAGCATTTT
.	TRBV2	.	TRBJ1-4	CASNVREKLFF	TGTGCCAGCAACGTGAGGGAAAAACTGTTTTTT
.	TRBV5-1	.	TRBJ2-5	CASSQGLEETQYF	TGCGCCAGCAGCCAGGGGTTAGAAGAGACCCAGTACTTC
.	TRBV7-8	.	TRBJ2-3	CASSLARLTSTDTQYF	TGTGCCAGCAGCTTAGCCAGACTTACTAGCACAGATACGCAGTATTTT
TRBD1	TRBV19	.	TRBJ1-2	CASSKSTGGVSGYTF	TGTGCCAGTAGTAAGTCGACAGGGGGCGTTTCAGGCTACACCTTC
.	TRBV7-9	.	TRBJ2-1	CASSSKDRDNEQFF	TGTGCCAGCAGCTCCAAGGACAGAGACAATGAGCAGTTCTTC
.	TRBV2	.	TRBJ2-5	CASSGVMGVETQYF	TGTGCCAGCAGTGGAGTCATGGGTGTAGAGACCCAGTACTTC
.	TRBV9	.	TRBJ2-3	CASSSGPTSTDTQYF	TGTGCCAGCAGCTCAGGGCCTACTAGCACAGATACGCAGTATTTT
TRBD1	TRBV6-1	.	TRBJ1-2	CASSEEVGGDNYGYTF	TGTGCCAGCAGTGAAGAGGTAGGGGGCGATAACTATGGCTACACCTTC
.	TRBV6-1	.	TRBJ1-2	CASSAGAYGYTF	TGTGCCAGCAGTGCGGGGGCCTATGGCTACACCTTC
.	TRBV30	.	TRBJ2-5	CAWSVRETQYF	TGTGCCTGGAGTGTACGAGAGACCCAGTACTTC
.	TRBV7-2	.	TRBJ1-6	CASSRGRRVGSPLHF	TGTGCCAGCAGCCGGGGCAGGCGGGTCGGATCACCCCTCCACTTT
.	TRBV4-3	.	TRBJ2-2	CASSHANWVIGELFF	TGCGCCAGCAGCCACGCGAACTGGGTAATCGGGGAGCTGTTTTTT
.	TRBV6-5	.	TRBJ1-6	CASSYSKSPLHF	TGTGCCAGCAGTTACTCGAAATCACCCCTCCACTTT
TRBD1	TRBV5-1	.	TRBJ2-3	CASSPGQGGTDTQYF	TGCGCCAGCAGCCCGGGACAGGGTGGGACAGATACGCAGTATTTT
.	TRBV6-5	.	TRBJ2-3	CASSYSPGGQADTQYF	TGTGCCAGCAGTTACTCCCCGGGGGGCCAGGCAGATACGCAGTATTTT
.	TRBV19	.	TRBJ2-1	CASSMAHNEQFF	TGTGCCAGTAGTATGGCCCACAATGAGCAGTTCTTC
.	TRBV19	.	TRBJ1-1	CASKRGAEMNTEAFF	TGTGCCAGTAAGCGGGGGGCCGAGATGAACACTGAAGCTTTCTTT
.	TRBV6-1	.	TRBJ2-7	CASYGQSSYEQYF	TGTGCCAGCTATGGGCAGAGCTCCTACGAGCAGTACTTC
TRBD1	TRBV5-1	.	TRBJ1-6	CASSWEGQGNSPLHF	TGCGCCAGCAGCTGGGAAGGACAGGGTAATTCACCCCTCCACTTT
TRBD1	TRBV6-5	.	TRBJ1-2	CASSNRGVLIGYTF	TGTGCCAGCAGTAACAGGGGAGTATTAATAGGCTACACCTTC
.	TRBV5-1	few	TRBJ1-6	CASRDRDSYNSPLHF	TGCGCCAGCAGAGACAGAGACTCCTATAATTCACCCCTCCACTTT
.	TRBV2	.	TRBJ1-2	CASRGGGAGGYTF	TGTGCCAGCAGGGGAGGAGGGGCGGGAGGCTACACCTTC
.	TRBV4-1	.	TRBJ2-7	CASSPTTGLSLYF	TGCGCCAGCAGCCCTACTACAGGGTTGAGTTTGTACTTC
TRBD1	TRBV7-8	.	TRBJ1-1	CASRRQGALGEAFF	TGTGCCAGCAGGCGGCAGGGGGCTCTTGGTGAAGCTTTCTTT
.	TRBV18	.	TRBJ1-1	CASSPQLGETTEAFF	TGTGCCAGCTCACCACAATTAGGGGAGACCACTGAAGCTTTCTTT
.	TRBV5-6	.	TRBJ2-1	CASSFRLSGRSEQFF	TGTGCCAGCAGCTTTCGGCTAAGTGGACGCAGTGAGCAGTTCTTC
TRBD1	TRBV10-3	.	TRBJ2-5	CAISDPTGKRETQYF	TGTGCCATCAGTGACCCGACAGGGAAGCGTGAGACCCAGTACTTC
TRBD2	TRBV6-6	.	TRBJ2-3	CASSSPVGGDTDTQYF	TGTGCCAGCAGTTCTCCAGTTGGGGGGGACACAGATACGCAGTATTTT